The text below deals with one TCR beta chain. There are many counts of this clonotype. No cognate antigen has been identified for it. Base-call qualities are not available, and no considerably larger clone is one nucleotide away. Graves' hyperthyroidism was defined as stable when no progression to ophthalmopathy occurred over 18 months of follow-up. Hyperthyroidism patients were newly diagnosed, with disease duration under 2 months, and aged 18 to 65 years. Exclusion was applied to patients with uncontrolled infections, other autoimmune diseases, pregnancy or lactation. Diagnoses were based on clinical symptoms, serum thyroxine and TRAb, thyroid ultrasound and orbital computed tomography. PBMCs were separated from roughly 10 ml of fresh peripheral blood using Ficoll-Paque density gradient centrifugation. Trizol reagent was used to extract total RNA, and RNA quality was then checked on an Agilent 2100 Bioanalyzer.

The data belong to a study of T cells in Graves' hyperthyroidism and ophthalmopathy (dated by TCRdb to about 2019). At the level of the whole study: Peripheral blood samples were taken at the time of initial diagnosis, prior to any treatment. A discovery cohort of approximately 97 patients, approximately 45 with Graves' ophthalmopathy and approximately 55 with stable Graves' hyperthyroidism, was used to find distinguishing TCR V-J signatures. Whether ophthalmopathy could be predicted prospectively was tested in an independent validation cohort made up of approximately 19 hyperthyroidism patients plus 17 patients who later progressed to ophthalmopathy. The 75 to 100 discovery patients were randomly divided into training and test sets at a 7:3 ratio. Thyroid tissue and blood T-cell repertoires from six Graves' hyperthyroidism patients were also compared in the study. Following sampling, methimazole starting at 30 mg daily was given to hyperthyroidism patients, and high-dose intravenous methylprednisolone was given to ophthalmopathy patients. The paper describes TCR Vbeta CDR3 sequencing of 120 to 150 peripheral blood samples, made up of 43 ophthalmopathy patients, approximately 73 hyperthyroidism patients and roughly 17 progressor patients.

The TCR beta CDR3 regions were amplified from RNA transcripts. The first round of RT-PCR for the TCR CDR3 was performed with the HTBI primer set and the Qiagen OneStep RT-PCR kit. The libraries were constructed in a second round of multiplex PCR and then size-selected and purified. Libraries were sequenced paired-end with 100 bp reads on an Illumina HiSeq2000. Under the source paper's analysis protocol: Raw data were processed with SOAPnuke, discarding reads with adapters, uncalled bases, mean Phred below 15, or no exact constant-primer or identifier match. COPE v1.2.5 was used to merge the high-quality paired reads, and each unique nucleotide sequence was defined as a clonotype. MiTCR v1.1 was used to align the clonotypes against IMGT TRBV, TRBD and TRBJ reference segments. Only V-J combinations with frequency above 0.0001, covering roughly 99% of repertoires, were analysed. A TCS score was defined as the ratio between F50 (clonal expansion) and ExV (chaos), using BLOSUM62-based TCRdist between CDR3 peptides within each V-J. Welch's t-statistics and random forest reduced roughly 500 V-J features to 13, which were used in a naive Bayes classifier (R e1071). Through fastp at Q25 and MiXCR, TCRdb rebuilt clones from the public reads, retaining in-frame beta chains. Identical CDR3 protein sequences are pooled into one entry, listed with their most common genes and DNA. None of the V and J calls come from the authors' own analysis; TCRdb made them. For this sample the table gives about 200,000 distinct CDR3 sequences, of which around a sixth were detected only once. The top ten clonotypes cover roughly 49% of the sample.

The paper's findings and limits, for the study overall: In validation, progression to ophthalmopathy was predicted by the model with about 70% sensitivity and 72.22% specificity, a median of roughly six months before onset. No statistical method was used to set the sample size in advance, and investigators knew the group allocation. A model built on a 13 V-J signature distinguished ophthalmopathy from stable hyperthyroidism, reaching roughly 88% sensitivity and about 81% specificity in cross-validation and 80%/75% in testing. Most expanded thyroid clonotypes (frequency above 0.001) were also detected in blood, suggesting blood repertoires may reflect thyroid immune responses.

The germline V gene gives CDR1 as MDHEN and CDR2 as SYDVKM. Including cysteine and phenylalanine, the CDR3 has 15 amino acids. CDR3 DNA is the only sequence kept; it has 45 bases, read in frame from the first base. Germline trimming amounts to 3 bases on V and 2 bases on J, with 3 as the count of junction bases outside the gene matches. This receptor was obtained from a woman between 45 and 65 years old with Graves' hyperthyroidism. Sequencing used blood. The chain links TRBV28 with TRBJ2-5; TRBD1 aligns with 10 central bases. CDR3 region: CASSFPGQGQETQYF. The DNA sequence is TGTGCCAGCAGTTTTCCGGGACAGGGGCAAGAGACCCAGTACTTC.